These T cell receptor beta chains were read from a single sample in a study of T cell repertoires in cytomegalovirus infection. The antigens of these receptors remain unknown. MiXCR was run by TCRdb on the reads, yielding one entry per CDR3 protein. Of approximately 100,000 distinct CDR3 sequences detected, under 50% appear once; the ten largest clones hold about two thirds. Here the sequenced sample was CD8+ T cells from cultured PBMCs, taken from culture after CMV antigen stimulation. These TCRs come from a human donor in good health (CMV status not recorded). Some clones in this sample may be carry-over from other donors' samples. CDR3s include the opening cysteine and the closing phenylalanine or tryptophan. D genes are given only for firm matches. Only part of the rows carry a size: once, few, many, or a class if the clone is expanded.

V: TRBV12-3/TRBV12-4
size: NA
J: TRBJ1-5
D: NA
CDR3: CASSFGGINQSQHF
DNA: TGTGCCAGCAGTTTTGGGGGGATCAATCAGTCCCAGCATTTT

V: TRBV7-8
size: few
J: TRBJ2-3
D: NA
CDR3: CASSDTILGGTDTQYF
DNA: TGTGCCAGCAGCGACACCATCCTGGGGGGCACAGATACGCAGTATTTT

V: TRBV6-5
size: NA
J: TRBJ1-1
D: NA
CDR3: CASSYGGDGYTLEAFF
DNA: TGTGCCAGCAGTTACGGAGGGGACGGTTACACTCTTGAAGCTTTCTTT

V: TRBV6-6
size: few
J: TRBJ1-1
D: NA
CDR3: CASSYLMRAVGYPEAFF
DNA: TGTGCCAGCAGTTACTTGATGAGGGCGGTTGGCTACCCTGAAGCTTTCTTT

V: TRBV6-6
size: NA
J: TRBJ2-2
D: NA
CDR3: CATLAGHTGELFF
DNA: TGTGCCACCCTGGCAGGGCACACCGGGGAGCTGTTTTTT

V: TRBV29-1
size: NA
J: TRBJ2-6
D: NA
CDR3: CSVEQEPTPSSGANVLTF
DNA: TGCAGCGTTGAACAGGAGCCCACCCCTAGCTCTGGGGCCAACGTCCTGACTTTC

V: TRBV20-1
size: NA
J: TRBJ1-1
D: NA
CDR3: CSARGGSRGYTEAFF
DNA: TGCAGTGCCCGGGGAGGGAGTCGGGGCTACACTGAAGCTTTCTTT

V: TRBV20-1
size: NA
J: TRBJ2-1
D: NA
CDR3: CSARAPGHNEQFF
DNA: TGCAGTGCTAGAGCCCCCGGACATAATGAGCAGTTCTTC

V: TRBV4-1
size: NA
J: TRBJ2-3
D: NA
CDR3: CASSQLRASTDTQYF
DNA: TGCGCCAGCAGCCAACTCCGAGCGAGCACAGATACGCAGTATTTT

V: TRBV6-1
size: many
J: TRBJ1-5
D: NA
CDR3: CASSDIWGGGQPQHF
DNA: TGTGCCAGCAGTGATATTTGGGGGGGGGGACAGCCCCAGCATTTT

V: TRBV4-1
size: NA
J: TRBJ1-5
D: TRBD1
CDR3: CASSQDPLNRGGGNQPQHF
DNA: TGCGCCAGCAGCCAAGATCCGTTGAACAGGGGAGGTGGAAATCAGCCCCAGCATTTT

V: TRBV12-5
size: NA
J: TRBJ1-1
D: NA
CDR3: CASGLPQSDRKTEAFF
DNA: TGTGCTAGTGGTTTGCCACAGTCGGACAGAAAAACTGAAGCTTTCTTT

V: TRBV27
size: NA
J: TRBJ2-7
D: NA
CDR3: CASSHSGYEQYF
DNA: TGTGCCAGCAGTCATTCAGGGTACGAGCAGTACTTC

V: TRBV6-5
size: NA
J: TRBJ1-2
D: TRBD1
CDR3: CASSPWDRDNYGYTF
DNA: TGTGCCAGCAGTCCGTGGGACAGAGATAACTATGGCTACACCTTC

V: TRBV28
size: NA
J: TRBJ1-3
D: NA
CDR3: CASSLLQGMLGNTIYF
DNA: TGTGCCAGCAGTCTACTACAAGGGATGTTGGGAAACACCATATATTTT

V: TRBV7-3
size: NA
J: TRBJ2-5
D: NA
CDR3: CASSQDPQETQYF
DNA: TGTGCCAGCAGCCAGGACCCTCAAGAGACCCAGTACTTC

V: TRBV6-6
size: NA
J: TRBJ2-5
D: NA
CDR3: CASSYSFAGNQETQYF
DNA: TGTGCCAGCAGTTACTCGTTTGCGGGGAACCAAGAGACCCAGTACTTC

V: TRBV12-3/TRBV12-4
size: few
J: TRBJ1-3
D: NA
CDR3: CASSFGVWGSPGNTIYF
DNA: TGTGCCAGCAGTTTCGGGGTCTGGGGGTCACCTGGAAACACCATATATTTT

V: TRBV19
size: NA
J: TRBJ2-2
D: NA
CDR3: CASSIPSDSPRIGELFF
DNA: TGTGCCAGTAGTATCCCCTCCGACAGCCCCCGGATTGGGGAGCTGTTTTTT

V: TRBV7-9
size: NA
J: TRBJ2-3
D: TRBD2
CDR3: CASRTAGGPGDTQYF
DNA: TGTGCCAGCAGGACAGCGGGGGGGCCGGGAGATACGCAGTATTTT

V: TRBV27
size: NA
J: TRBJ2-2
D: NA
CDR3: CASSLSGASGELFF
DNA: TGTGCCAGCAGTTTATCTGGGGCCTCCGGGGAGCTGTTTTTT

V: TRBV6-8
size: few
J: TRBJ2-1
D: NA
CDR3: CASSYRTQDEQFF
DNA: TGTGCCAGCAGTTATAGGACGCAGGACGAGCAGTTCTTC

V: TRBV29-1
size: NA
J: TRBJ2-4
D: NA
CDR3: CSVEDEAYVRYF
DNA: TGCAGCGTTGAAGATGAGGCCTACGTTAGGTACTTC

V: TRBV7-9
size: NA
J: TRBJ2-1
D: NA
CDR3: CASSSSNGPNEQFF
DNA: TGTGCCAGCAGCTCTTCTAACGGGCCCAATGAGCAGTTCTTC

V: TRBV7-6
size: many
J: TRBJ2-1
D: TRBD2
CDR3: CASSWGGLAGYEQFF
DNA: TGTGCCAGCAGCTGGGGAGGGCTAGCGGGGTATGAGCAGTTCTTC

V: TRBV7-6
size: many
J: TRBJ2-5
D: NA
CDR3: CASSHPAGPGETQYF
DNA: TGTGCCAGCAGCCACCCCGCCGGACCGGGGGAGACCCAGTACTTC

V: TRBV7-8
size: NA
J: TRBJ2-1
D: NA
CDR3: CASSPTYDEQFF
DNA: TGTGCCAGCAGCCCAACGTACGATGAGCAGTTCTTC

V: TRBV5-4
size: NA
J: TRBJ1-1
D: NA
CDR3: CASSFQGSTEAFF
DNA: TGTGCCAGCAGCTTCCAGGGATCCACTGAAGCTTTCTTT